The 29 T cell receptor beta chains in this list originate from one sample, sequenced in a study of blood T cell repertoires in COVID-19. Using immunoSEQ multiplex PCR, the repertoire was profiled, and TCRdb retains in-frame clones only, with some absent. The table includes roughly 150,000 clones, 75% to 90% detected once. Sequencing was done on a sample of peripheral blood. The receptors derive from a woman aged 70-85 years with acute or convalescent COVID-19.

The chain uses TRBV7-2 and TRBJ1-2; maybe TRBD1 (5 bases). The CDR3 contains 15 residues. Germline V gives CDR1 SGHTA, CDR2 FQGNSA. Trimming removed 0 bases at V and 2 bases at J, with 10 bases between. The CDR3 region is CASSLAGLGNYGYTF. CDR3 DNA sequence: TGTGCCAGCAGCTTAGCGGGGCTGGGGAACTATGGCTACACCTTC.

The genes are TRBV6-2 or TRBV6-3 and TRBJ1-5; 9 bases fit TRBD1. With 5 bases clipped from V and 2 bases from J, the junction kept 7 bases outside the gene matches. CDR1 is MNHEY and CDR2 is SVGEGT in the germline V gene. There are 16 residues in the CDR3. The CDR3: CASSQGQGRGNQPQHF. The DNA for the CDR3 is TGTGCCAGCAGTCAGGGACAGGGTCGTGGCAATCAGCCCCAGCATTTT.

The chain combines TRBV5-1 with TRBJ2-3; D remains unclear. Trimming pared 4 bases from V and 0 bases from J, leaving 12 bases between. The CDR3 is 15 amino acids. In germline, CDR1 is SGHRS, CDR2 YFSETQ. The CDR3 is CASSPIGRSTDTQYF. The DNA of the CDR3 is TGCGCCAGCAGCCCCATTGGCAGAAGCACAGATACGCAGTATTTT.

The rearrangement uses TRBV7-2 and TRBJ1-1, with TRBD1 as a possible D gene (5 bases). Germline values: CDR1 SGHTA, CDR2 FQGNSA. The CDR3 consists of 16 residues. Between the trimmed V and J ends, which lost 5 bases and 0 bases, there was a span of 16 bases. Written as DNA, the CDR3 is TGTGCCAGCAGCCCCTTACCGACAGTCCTGAACACTGAAGCTTTCTTT. Protein sequence: CASSPLPTVLNTEAFF.

The rearrangement links TRBV11-2 to TRBJ2-5, with D possibly matching TRBD2 (5 bases). Germline-derived CDR1 and CDR2 are SGHAT and FQNNGV. The germline V and J ends were trimmed by 0 bases and 4 bases, with 9 bases remaining between them. This CDR3 is 14 amino acids long. CDR3 loop: CASSLDLRVETQYF. CDR3 coding DNA: TGTGCCAGCAGCTTAGATCTGAGGGTAGAGACCCAGTACTTC.

This chain links TRBV2 with TRBJ1-5, with TRBD1 matching over 7 bases. The CDR3 extends over 13 amino acids. Germline-derived CDR1 and CDR2 are SNHLY and FYNNEI. The V segment lost 6 bases and the J segment 4 bases; nucleotides outside the gene matches: 3. Here the CDR3 DNA reads TGTGCCAGCAGCGGACAGGTAAATCAGCCCCAGCATTTT. Protein: CASSGQVNQPQHF.

The chain links TRBV27 to TRBJ2-2, with D perhaps matching TRBD1 (6 bases). Between the trimmed V and J ends, which lost 5 bases and 2 bases, there was a span of 12 bases. The CDR3 is 15 residues long. Germline V gives CDR1 MNHEY, CDR2 SMNVEV (reference sequence). The chain's CDR3 is CASSRNRVNTGELFF. The CDR3, as DNA: TGTGCCAGCAGTCGGAACAGGGTAAACACCGGGGAGCTGTTTTTT.

The chain is built from TRBV18 and TRBJ1-5; D gene unclear. This CDR3 is 14 amino acids long. With 3 bases removed from V and 4 bases from J, the gap between germline ends came to 10 bases. The germline V gene encodes CDR1 KGHSH and CDR2 LQKENI. The CDR3 sequence: CASSPAPGNQPQHF. In DNA, the CDR3 is TGTGCCAGCTCACCGGCCCCGGGGAATCAGCCCCAGCATTTT.

J is TRBJ2-1 and V is TRBV6-5; TRBD2 agrees at 7 bases. The CDR3 is 15 amino acids. Germline trimming cut 0 bases from V and 9 bases from J; bases unmatched to any gene: 8. Germline CDR1 MNHEY, CDR2 SVGAGI. CDR3 nucleotides: TGTGCCAGCAGTTACTCTTCTAGCGGTCGAGGTGAGCAGTTCTTC. Translation: CASSYSSSGRGEQFF.

The V and J genes are TRBV7-9 and TRBJ1-2, with TRBD1 matching 7 bases. The germline gives CDR1 SEHNR, CDR2 FQNEAQ (reference sequence). The CDR3 covers 16 residues. J was trimmed by 0 bases and V by 0 bases; bases with no gene match: 4. CDR3 bases: TGTGCCAGCAGCTTAGCGGGGACAGAAGCTAACTATGGCTACACCTTC. Protein product: CASSLAGTEANYGYTF.

The chain has TRBV2 and TRBJ2-3; tentatively, D is TRBD1 (5 bases). V lost 5 bases and J 5 bases, leaving 11 bases between the germline ends. This CDR3 contains 13 residues. Germline lookup yields CDR1 SNHLY and CDR2 FYNNEI. The CDR3 sequence is CASSTIRGDTQYF. The DNA of the CDR3 is TGTGCCAGCAGTACTATAAGGGGAGATACGCAGTATTTT.

The V and J genes are TRBV30 and TRBJ1-1; the D gene is possibly TRBD1 (5 bases). The CDR3 is 13 amino acids. Trimming took off 4 bases at V and 5 bases at J, with 14 bases between the two ends. Germline CDR1 reads GTSNPN; CDR2 reads SVGIG (reference sequence). CDR3 residues: CAWKRGGGTEAFF. As DNA, the CDR3 is TGTGCCTGGAAGCGGGGCGGGGGTACTGAAGCTTTCTTT.

The chain recombines TRBV6-5 with TRBJ1-1; a possible D gene is TRBD1 (6 bases). CDR1 MNHEY and CDR2 SVGAGI come from the germline V gene. V was shortened by 2 bases and J by 1 base, with 8 bases between the two germline ends. CDR3 length: 14 amino acids. CDR3 nucleotides: TGTGCCAGCAGTTACGGGGGCTCGAACACTGAAGCTTTCTTT. Encoded protein: CASSYGGSNTEAFF.

This clone has just one count. V and J are TRBV18 and TRBJ1-2; no clear D gene. Germline V gene lookup returns CDR1 KGHSH and CDR2 LQKENI. CDR3 length: 16 residues. V lost 4 bases and J lost 1, with 16 bases in between. The CDR3 region is CASSLETTTGNYGYTF. CDR3 coding DNA: TGTGCCAGCTCACTCGAAACTACGACGGGTAACTATGGCTACACCTTC. Full variable domain (missing parts from reference TRBV18 and TRBJ1-2): NAGVMQNPRHLVRRRGQEARLRCSPMKGHSHVYWYRQLPEEGLKFMVYLQKENIIDESGMPKERFSAEFPKEGPSILRIQQVVRGDSAAYFCASSLETTTGNYGYTFGSGTRLTVV.

V usage is TRBV9 and J usage is TRBJ2-2, with TRBD1 identical over 7 bases. Unmatched junction bases numbered 5, after V lost 0 bases and J lost 6 bases. Germline V gene lookup returns CDR1 SGDLS and CDR2 YYNGEE. This CDR3 has 15 amino acids. In nucleotides, the CDR3 is TGTGCCAGCAGCGTAGATGACAGGGTAGCCGGGGAGCTGTTTTTT. This gives the protein CASSVDDRVAGELFF.

V and J are TRBV7-3 and TRBJ2-3; 8 nucleotides align to TRBD2. The CDR3 totals 17 residues. Germline V gives CDR1 SGHTA, CDR2 FQGTGA. V dropped 0 bases and J dropped 4; count of bases not matched to a gene: 9. Written as DNA, the CDR3 is TGTGCCAGCAGCTTAACTAGCGGGGCCTCCCGGGCAGATACGCAGTATTTT. This sequence encodes CASSLTSGASRADTQYF. Supplemented by reference TRBV7-3 and TRBJ2-3, the full variable domain reads GAGVSQTPSNKVTEKGKYVELRCDPISGHTALYWYRQSLGQGPEFLIYFQGTGAADDSGLPNDRFFAVRPEGSVSTLKIQRTERGDSAVYLCASSLTSGASRADTQYFGPGTRLTVL.

J is TRBJ2-1 and V is TRBV19, with 14 bases fitting TRBD2. V lost 5 bases and J lost 7; bases outside the gene matches: 7. The germline V gene has CDR1 LNHDA and CDR2 SQIVND (reference sequence). There are 16 residues in the CDR3. The CDR3 here is CASSGRLAGGPNEQFF. The CDR3 DNA is TGTGCCAGTAGTGGGAGACTAGCGGGGGGGCCTAATGAGCAGTTCTTC.

V and J are TRBV9 and TRBJ1-2; perhaps TRBD1 as D (6 bases). Looked up from germline, CDR1 is SGDLS and CDR2 is YYNGEE. V was shortened by 3 bases and J by 6 bases, with 18 bases between the two germline ends. There are 15 residues in the CDR3. This CDR3 is CASSELQGVRDGYTF. CDR3 DNA: TGTGCCAGCAGCGAGTTACAGGGTGTCCGTGATGGCTACACCTTC.

This chain joins TRBV6-5 and TRBJ1-5; 7 bases align to TRBD1. Germline trimming cut 6 bases from V and 1 base from J; bases unmatched to any gene: 3. Germline CDR1 MNHEY, CDR2 SVGAGI. This CDR3 is built from 14 residues. The CDR3 loop is CASSGDRSNQPQHF. The CDR3 region has the DNA TGTGCCAGCAGCGGGGACAGAAGCAATCAGCCCCAGCATTTT.

As regards this clone: A read error may account for a junction end that differs from germline. This chain links TRBV12-5 with TRBJ2-2; 8 bases agree with TRBD1. The CDR3 sequence is 13 residues long. Germline CDR1 and CDR2: LGHNT and FRNRAP. As DNA, the CDR3 is TGTGCTAGTGGTTTGGAACCCCGACAGGGGCCGATTTTT. Translating gives CASGLEPRQGPIF. Full variable domain (remainder filled in from reference TRBV12-5 and TRBJ2-2): DARVTQTPRHKVTEMGQEVTMRCQPILGHNTVFWYRQTMMQGLELLAYFRNRAPLDDSGMPKDRFSAEMPDATLATLKIQPSEPRDSAVYFCASGLEPRQGPIFGEGSRLTVL.

V and J are TRBV29-1 and TRBJ2-5, with TRBD1 as a possible D gene (5 bases). The length of the CDR3 is 11 residues. CDR1 is SQVTM, CDR2 ANQGSEA, per germline. V was cut by 6 bases and J by 7 bases, with 12 bases left in between. This chain's CDR3 is CSVVLRVTQYF. Here the CDR3 DNA reads TGCAGCGTCGTACTCAGGGTGACCCAGTACTTC.

The chain combines TRBV24-1 with TRBJ2-5, with 9 bases aligning to TRBD1. This CDR3 is built from 15 residues. Per the germline V gene, CDR1 is KGHDR and CDR2 is SFDVKD. The junction had 6 bases not matched to a gene; V was cut back by 3 bases and J by 5 bases. CDR3 sequence reads: CATSDVGTGRETQYF. CDR3 nucleotide sequence: TGTGCCACCAGTGATGTGGGGACAGGGAGGGAGACCCAGTACTTC.

The rearrangement links TRBV19 to TRBJ2-1; TRBD2 aligns across 8 bases. With V trimmed by 3 bases and J by 2 bases, 3 bases remained unmatched. Germline V gene sequence: CDR1 LNHDA, CDR2 SQIVND (reference sequence). The CDR3 is made up of 15 amino acids. In DNA form, the CDR3 reads TGTGCCAGTAGTATTGGCGGGGGGACCTACAATGAGCAGTTCTTC. Amino acids: CASSIGGGTYNEQFF.

The chain is built from TRBV19 and TRBJ1-1, with unresolved D. Germline CDR1 is LNHDA and CDR2 is SQIVND (reference sequence). This CDR3 has 13 amino acids. Trimming pared 7 bases from V and 1 base from J, leaving 10 bases between. CDR3: CASTLTANTEAFF. The CDR3 DNA is TGTGCCAGTACCCTGACTGCGAACACTGAAGCTTTCTTT.

V and J are TRBV7-2 and TRBJ2-3, with TRBD1 matching over 7 bases. The germline V gene has CDR1 SGHTA and CDR2 FQGNSA. J lost 3 bases, V lost 3 bases, and 0 bases had no gene match. This CDR3 is 13 amino acids long. CDR3 region: CASSLTGTDTQYF. The CDR3 DNA sequence: TGTGCCAGCAGCTTGACAGGGACAGATACGCAGTATTTT.

J is TRBJ2-5 and V is TRBV3-1 (or the pseudogene TRBV3-2), with TRBD2 identical over 14 bases. CDR3 size: 17 residues. CDR1 and CDR2 from the germline V gene are LGHDT and YNNKEL (reference sequence). With V trimmed by 1 base and J by 1 base, 2 bases remained unmatched. CDR3 residues: CASSQGTSGGFQETQYF. CDR3 coding DNA: TGTGCCAGCAGCCAAGGGACTAGCGGGGGGTTCCAAGAGACCCAGTACTTC.

The rearrangement links TRBV6-6 to TRBJ1-2, with TRBD1 matching over 7 bases. Germline assignment: CDR1 MNHNY and CDR2 SVGAGI (reference sequence). This CDR3 has 13 amino acids. V shed 2 bases and J 7 bases; nucleotides not matched to a gene: 4. The CDR3: CASSYRDSSGYTF. CDR3 nucleotide sequence: TGTGCCAGCAGTTACAGGGACAGCTCTGGCTACACCTTC.

V is TRBV19 and J is TRBJ1-4, with D unclear. The V end lost 1 base, the J end lost 3 bases, and 9 bases lay between the germline ends. Germline V gene lookup returns CDR1 LNHDA and CDR2 SQIVND (reference sequence). The CDR3 totals 15 residues. The CDR3 spells CASSIARGPNEKLFF. The CDR3 region has the DNA TGTGCCAGTAGTATAGCCCGGGGTCCTAATGAAAAACTGTTTTTT.

This chain connects TRBV7-6 to TRBJ1-1; no firm D call. Per germline, CDR1 SGHVS and CDR2 FNYEAQ. Deletions cut 0 bases from V and 2 bases from J, with 7 bases between. The CDR3 contains 14 residues. CDR3 DNA sequence: TGTGCCAGCAGCTTAGCCCGGGGAAACACTGAAGCTTTCTTT. Protein: CASSLARGNTEAFF.